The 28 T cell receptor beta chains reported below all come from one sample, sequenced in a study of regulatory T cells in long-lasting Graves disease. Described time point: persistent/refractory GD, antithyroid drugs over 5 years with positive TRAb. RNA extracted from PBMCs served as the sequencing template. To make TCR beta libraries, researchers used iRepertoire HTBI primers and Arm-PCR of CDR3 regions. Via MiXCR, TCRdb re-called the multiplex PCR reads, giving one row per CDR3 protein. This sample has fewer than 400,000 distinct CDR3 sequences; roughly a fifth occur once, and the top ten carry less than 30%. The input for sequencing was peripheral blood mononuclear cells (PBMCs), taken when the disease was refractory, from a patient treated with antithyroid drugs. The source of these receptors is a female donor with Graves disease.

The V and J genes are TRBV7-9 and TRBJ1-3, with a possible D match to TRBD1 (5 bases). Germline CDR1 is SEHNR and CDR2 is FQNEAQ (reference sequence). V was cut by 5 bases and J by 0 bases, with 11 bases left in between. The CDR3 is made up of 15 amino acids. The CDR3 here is CASSAGLFSGNTIYF. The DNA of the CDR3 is TGTGCCAGCAGCGCGGGACTGTTCTCTGGAAACACCATATATTTT.

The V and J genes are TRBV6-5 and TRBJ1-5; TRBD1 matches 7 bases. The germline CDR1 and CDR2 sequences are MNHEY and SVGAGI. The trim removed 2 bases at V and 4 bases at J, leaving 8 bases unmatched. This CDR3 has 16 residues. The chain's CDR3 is CASSYPGRGPNQPQHF. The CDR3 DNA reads TGTGCCAGCAGTTACCCGGGGAGGGGGCCGAATCAGCCCCAGCATTTT.

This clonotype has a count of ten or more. DNA for the CDR3: TGCGCCAGCACCGAAGGGACAGGATCGGCTGAAGCTTTCTTT. This gives the protein CASTEGTGSAEAFF. The chain is built from TRBV5-1 and TRBJ1-1, with 8 nucleotides matching TRBD1. V gave up 6 bases and J gave up 6 bases; unmatched junction bases: 10. Per germline, CDR1 SGHRS and CDR2 YFSETQ. The CDR3 has 14 amino acids.

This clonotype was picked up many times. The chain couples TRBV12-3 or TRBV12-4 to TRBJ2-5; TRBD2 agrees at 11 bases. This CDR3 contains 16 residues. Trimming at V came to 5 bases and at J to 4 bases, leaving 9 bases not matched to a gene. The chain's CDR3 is CASSALTGTSGETQYF. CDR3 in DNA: TGTGCCAGCAGTGCTCTCACCGGGACTAGCGGAGAGACCCAGTACTTC.

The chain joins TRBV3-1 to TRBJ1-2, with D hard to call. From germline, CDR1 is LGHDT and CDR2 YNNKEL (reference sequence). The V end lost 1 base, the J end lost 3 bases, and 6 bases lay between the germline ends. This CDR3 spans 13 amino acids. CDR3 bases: TGTGCCAGCAGCCAAGGGAGCTACTATGGCTACACCTTC. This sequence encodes CASSQGSYYGYTF.

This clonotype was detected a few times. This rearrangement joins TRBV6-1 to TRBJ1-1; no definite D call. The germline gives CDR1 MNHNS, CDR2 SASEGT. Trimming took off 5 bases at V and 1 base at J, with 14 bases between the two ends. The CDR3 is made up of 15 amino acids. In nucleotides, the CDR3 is TGTGCCAGCAGTCAAACGATTTCGGGGAACACTGAAGCTTTCTTT. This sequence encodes CASSQTISGNTEAFF.

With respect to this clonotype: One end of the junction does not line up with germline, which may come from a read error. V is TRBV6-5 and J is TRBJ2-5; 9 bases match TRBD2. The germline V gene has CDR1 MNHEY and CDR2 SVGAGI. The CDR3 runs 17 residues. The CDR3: CATSYRRGTSQQETQYF. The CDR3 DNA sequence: TGTGCCACCAGTTATCGGCGGGGGACTAGCCAACAAGAGACCCAGTACTTC.

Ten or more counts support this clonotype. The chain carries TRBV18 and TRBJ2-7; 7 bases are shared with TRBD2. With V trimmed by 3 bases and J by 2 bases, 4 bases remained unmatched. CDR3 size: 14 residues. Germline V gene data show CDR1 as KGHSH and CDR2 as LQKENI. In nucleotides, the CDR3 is TGTGCCAGCTCACCCGCTAGCGGCGCCTACGAGCAGTACTTC. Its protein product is CASSPASGAYEQYF.

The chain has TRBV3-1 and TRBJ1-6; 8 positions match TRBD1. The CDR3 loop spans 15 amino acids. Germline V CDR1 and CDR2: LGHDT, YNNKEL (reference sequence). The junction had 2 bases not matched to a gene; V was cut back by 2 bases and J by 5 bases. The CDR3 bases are TGTGCCAGCAGCCAACAGGGGGCAAATAATTCACCCCTCCACTTT. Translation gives CASSQQGANNSPLHF.

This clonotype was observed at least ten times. The CDR3 protein is CATSGGRENIQYF. In nucleotides, the CDR3 is TGTGCCACCAGTGGAGGGAGGGAAAACATTCAGTACTTC. This chain links TRBV24-1 with TRBJ2-4, with 7 bases that match TRBD2. The CDR3 spans 13 residues. With V trimmed by 5 bases and J by 5 bases, 2 bases remained unmatched. Germline assignment: CDR1 KGHDR and CDR2 SFDVKD.

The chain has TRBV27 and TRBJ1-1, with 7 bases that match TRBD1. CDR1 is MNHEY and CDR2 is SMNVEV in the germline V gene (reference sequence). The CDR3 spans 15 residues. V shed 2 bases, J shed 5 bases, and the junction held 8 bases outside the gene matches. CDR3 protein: CASSLPRQGITEAFF. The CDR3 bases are TGTGCCAGCAGTTTACCTCGACAGGGCATAACTGAAGCTTTCTTT.

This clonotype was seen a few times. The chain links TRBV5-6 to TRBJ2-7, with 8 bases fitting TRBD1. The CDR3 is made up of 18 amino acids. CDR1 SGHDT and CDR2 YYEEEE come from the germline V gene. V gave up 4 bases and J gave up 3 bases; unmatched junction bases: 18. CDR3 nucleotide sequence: TGTGCCAGCAGCCATTTCCGCTTGGACAGGGCCCATAACTACGAGCAGTACTTC. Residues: CASSHFRLDRAHNYEQYF.

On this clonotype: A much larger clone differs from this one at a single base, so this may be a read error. In DNA form, the CDR3 reads TGTGCCAGCAGCTACACTGTAGCTTTCTTT. Translation gives CASSYTVAFF. V is TRBV13 and J is TRBJ1-1, with unresolved D. Germline-derived CDR1 and CDR2 are PRHDT and FYEKMQ (reference sequence). The CDR3 is made up of 10 amino acids. Full variable domain (missing parts from reference TRBV13 and TRBJ1-1): AAGVIQSPRHLIKEKRETATLKCYPIPRHDTVYWYQQGPGQDPQFLISFYEKMQSDKGSIPDRFSAQQFSDYHSELNMSSLELGDSALYFCASSYTVAFFGQGTRLTVV.

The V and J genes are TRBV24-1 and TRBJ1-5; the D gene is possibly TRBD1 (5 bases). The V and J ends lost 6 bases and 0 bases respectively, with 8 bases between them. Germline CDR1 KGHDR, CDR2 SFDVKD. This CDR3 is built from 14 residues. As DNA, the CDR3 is TGTGCCACCAGTACCAGGGATAGCAATCAGCCCCAGCATTTT. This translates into CATSTRDSNQPQHF.

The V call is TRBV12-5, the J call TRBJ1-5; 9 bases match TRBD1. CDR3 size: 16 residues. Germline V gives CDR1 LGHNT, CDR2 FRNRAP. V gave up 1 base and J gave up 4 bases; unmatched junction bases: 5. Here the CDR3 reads CASGLATGGNNQPQHF. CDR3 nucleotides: TGTGCTAGTGGTTTGGCGACAGGGGGTAATAATCAGCCCCAGCATTTT.

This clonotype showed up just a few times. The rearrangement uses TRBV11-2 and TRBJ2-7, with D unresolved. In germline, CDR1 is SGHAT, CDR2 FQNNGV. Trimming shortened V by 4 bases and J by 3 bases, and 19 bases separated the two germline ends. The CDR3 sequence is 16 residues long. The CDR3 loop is CASSSSTLNPFYEQYF. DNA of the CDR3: TGTGCCAGCAGCTCCTCAACCTTAAACCCCTTCTACGAGCAGTACTTC.

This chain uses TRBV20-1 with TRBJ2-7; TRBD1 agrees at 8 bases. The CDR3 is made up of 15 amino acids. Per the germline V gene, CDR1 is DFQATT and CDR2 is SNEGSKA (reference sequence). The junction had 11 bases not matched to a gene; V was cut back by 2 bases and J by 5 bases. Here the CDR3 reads CSARFPGTGVDEQYF. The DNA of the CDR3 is TGCAGTGCTAGATTCCCCGGGACAGGTGTTGACGAGCAGTACTTC.

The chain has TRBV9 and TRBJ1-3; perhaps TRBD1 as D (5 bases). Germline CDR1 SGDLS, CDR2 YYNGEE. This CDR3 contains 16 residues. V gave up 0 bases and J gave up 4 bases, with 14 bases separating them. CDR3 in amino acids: CASSVDVGGTGNTIYF. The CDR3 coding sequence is TGTGCCAGCAGCGTAGATGTCGGGGGAACGGGAAACACCATATATTTT.

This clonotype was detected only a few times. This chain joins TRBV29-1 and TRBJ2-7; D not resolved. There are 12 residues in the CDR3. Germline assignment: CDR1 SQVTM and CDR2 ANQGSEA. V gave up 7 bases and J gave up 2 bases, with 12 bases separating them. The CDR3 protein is CSAVTGTYEQYF. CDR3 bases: TGCAGCGCCGTGACTGGAACCTACGAGCAGTACTTC.

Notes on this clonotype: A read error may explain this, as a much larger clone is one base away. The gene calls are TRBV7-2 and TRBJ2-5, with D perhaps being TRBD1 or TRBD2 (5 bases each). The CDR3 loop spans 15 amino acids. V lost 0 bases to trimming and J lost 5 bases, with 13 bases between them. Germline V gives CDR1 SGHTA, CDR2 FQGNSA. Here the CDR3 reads CASSLAVWGRETQYF. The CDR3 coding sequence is TGTGCCAGCAGCTTAGCGGTGTGGGGACGGGAGACCCAGTACTTC.

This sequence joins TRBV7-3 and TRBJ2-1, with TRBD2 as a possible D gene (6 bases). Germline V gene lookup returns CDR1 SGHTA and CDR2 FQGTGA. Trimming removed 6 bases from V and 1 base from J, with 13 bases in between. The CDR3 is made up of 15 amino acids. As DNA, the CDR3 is TGTGCCAGCAGTTTATTGGGGGGTTCCTACAATGAGCAGTTCTTC. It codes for CASSLLGGSYNEQFF.

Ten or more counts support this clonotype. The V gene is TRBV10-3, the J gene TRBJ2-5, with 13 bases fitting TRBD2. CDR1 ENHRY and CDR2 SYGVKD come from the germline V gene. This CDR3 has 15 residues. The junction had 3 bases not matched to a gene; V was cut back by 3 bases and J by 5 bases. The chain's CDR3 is CAISDTSGGGETQYF. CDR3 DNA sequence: TGTGCCATCAGTGATACTAGCGGGGGGGGCGAGACCCAGTACTTC.

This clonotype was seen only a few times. CDR3 amino acids: CASSVDLRTNTEAFF. CDR3 nucleotides: TGTGCCAGCAGCGTAGATTTGCGGACTAACACTGAAGCTTTCTTT. The chain links TRBV9 to TRBJ1-1; no reliable D call. This CDR3 has 15 amino acids. V dropped 0 bases and J dropped 2 bases, with 11 bases sitting between them. From germline, CDR1 is SGDLS and CDR2 YYNGEE.

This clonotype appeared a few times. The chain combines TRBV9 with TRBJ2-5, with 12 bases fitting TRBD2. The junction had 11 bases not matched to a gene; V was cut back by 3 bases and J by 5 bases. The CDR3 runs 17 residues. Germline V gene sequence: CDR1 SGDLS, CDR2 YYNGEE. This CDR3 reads CASSALPLAGGGETQYF. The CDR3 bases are TGTGCCAGCAGCGCCCTCCCACTAGCGGGAGGAGGGGAGACCCAGTACTTC.

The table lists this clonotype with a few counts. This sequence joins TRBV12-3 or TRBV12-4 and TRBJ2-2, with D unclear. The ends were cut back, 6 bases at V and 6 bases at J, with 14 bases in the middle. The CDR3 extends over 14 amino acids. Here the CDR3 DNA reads TGTGCCAGCAGCCTCCTCTTACACGCCGGGGAGCTGTTTTTT. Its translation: CASSLLLHAGELFF.

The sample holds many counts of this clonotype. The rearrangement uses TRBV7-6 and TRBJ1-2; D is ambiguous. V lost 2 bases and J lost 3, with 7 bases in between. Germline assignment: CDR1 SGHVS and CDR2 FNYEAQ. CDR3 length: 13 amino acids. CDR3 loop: CASSLYDYYGYTF. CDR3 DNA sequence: TGTGCCAGCAGCTTATACGATTACTATGGCTACACCTTC.

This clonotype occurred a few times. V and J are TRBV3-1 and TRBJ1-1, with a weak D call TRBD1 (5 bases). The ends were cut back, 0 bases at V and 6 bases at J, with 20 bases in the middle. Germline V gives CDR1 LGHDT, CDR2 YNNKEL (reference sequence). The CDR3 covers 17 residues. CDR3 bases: TGTGCCAGCAGCCAAGAGGGTATCCGGTCAGGGTTGGCTGAAGCTTTCTTT. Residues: CASSQEGIRSGLAEAFF.

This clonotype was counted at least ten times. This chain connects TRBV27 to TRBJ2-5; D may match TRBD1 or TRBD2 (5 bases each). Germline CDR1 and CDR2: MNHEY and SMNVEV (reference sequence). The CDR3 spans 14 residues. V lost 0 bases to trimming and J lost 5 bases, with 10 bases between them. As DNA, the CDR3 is TGTGCCAGCAGTTTATCGGGGGTTTGGGAGACCCAGTACTTC. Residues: CASSLSGVWETQYF.